A single sample gave rise to the 17 T cell receptor beta chains below, sequenced in a study of blood T cell repertoires in COVID-19 (dated by TCRdb to 2019 to 2021). The library relied on the immunoSEQ multiplex PCR assay. The immuneACCESS repertoire file appears here via TCRdb, limited to in-frame rearrangements. These files lack a portion of the clones; in checked studies, under half of the deficit traces to unresolved V genes, and the cause of the others is not known. The sample profile shows approximately 150,000 clones; about nine tenths of them were found once. The ten top clones hold around 11% of the sample. Sequenced material: PBMCs or T cells enriched from blood (not recorded which). The receptors were sampled from a man aged 55 to 69 who had recovered from COVID-19.

The chain employs TRBV3-1 (or the pseudogene TRBV3-2) and TRBJ2-2; 9 positions agree with TRBD1. The V gene end was trimmed by 1 base and the J gene end by 5 bases; junction bases not matched to a gene: 2. The CDR3 consists of 15 residues. Germline V lookup: CDR1 LGHDT, CDR2 YNNKEL (reference sequence). CDR3 sequence (DNA): TGTGCCAGCAGCCAAGGGGACAGGGAAACCGGGGAGCTGTTTTTT. It specifies CASSQGDRETGELFF.

The V and J genes are TRBV15 and TRBJ2-1; D perhaps matches TRBD1 (5 bases). This CDR3 comprises 14 residues. V was shortened by 3 bases and J by 4 bases, with 10 bases between the two germline ends. Per the germline V gene, CDR1 is LNHNV and CDR2 is YYDKDF (reference sequence). The CDR3 DNA reads as TGTGCCACCAGCAGCCGACAGACGTACAATGAGCAGTTCTTC. Protein: CATSSRQTYNEQFF. The full variable domain, its missing parts supplied by reference TRBV15 and TRBJ2-1, is DAMVIQNPRYQVTQFGKPVTLSCSQTLNHNVMYWYQQKSSQAPKLLFHYYDKDFNNEADTPDNFQSRRPNTSFCFLDIRSPGLGDTAMYLCATSSRQTYNEQFFGPGTRLTVL.

The chain employs TRBV28 and TRBJ2-1; unclear D gene. The germline V gene has CDR1 MDHEN and CDR2 SYDVKM. The V gene lost 2 bases and the J gene lost 1 base, with 9 bases spanning the gap. The CDR3 is made up of 15 amino acids. This CDR3 is CASSLVVSSYNEQFF. The CDR3 DNA follows: TGTGCCAGCAGTTTAGTAGTATCTTCCTACAATGAGCAGTTCTTC.

With regard to this clone: A much larger clonotype is one base distant, so this may be a read error. Other DNA sequences in the sample encode the same CDR3. This chain uses TRBV5-1 with TRBJ2-2, with 10 nucleotides matching TRBD2. The CDR3 sequence is 16 residues long. Germline CDR1 is SGHRS and CDR2 is YFSETQ. With 0 bases clipped from V and 2 bases from J, the junction kept 1 base outside the gene matches. The CDR3 region has the DNA TGCGCCAGCAGCTTGGGACTAGCGGGTAACACCGGGGAGCTGTTTTTT. Its protein product is CASSLGLAGNTGELFF.

CDR3 region: CASSLRPHLELNQPQHF. The CDR3 nucleotides are TGCGCCAGCAGCTTACGGCCGCACCTAGAGCTAAATCAGCCCCAGCATTTT. The chain is built from TRBV5-1 and TRBJ1-5; D is uncertain. The ends were cut back, 2 bases at V and 4 bases at J, with 19 bases in the middle. Germline V gives CDR1 SGHRS, CDR2 YFSETQ. The CDR3 extends over 17 amino acids.

This rearrangement joins TRBV9 to TRBJ2-7; D might be TRBD1 (6 bases). CDR3 length: 14 residues. The V gene's germline CDR1 is SGDLS and CDR2 YYNGEE. The ends were cut back, 4 bases at V and 5 bases at J, with 16 bases in the middle. The CDR3 sequence is CASSRSTGSDEQYF. The CDR3 DNA follows: TGTGCCAGCAGCAGATCGACAGGTTCCGACGAGCAGTACTTC.

This chain uses TRBV2 with TRBJ2-7; 7 nucleotides match TRBD1. The junction had 13 bases not matched to a gene; V was cut back by 7 bases and J by 4 bases. This CDR3 comprises 15 residues. Germline V lookup: CDR1 SNHLY, CDR2 FYNNEI. CDR3 bases: TGTGCCAGCACCCCGGGACAGATAACCCGATACGAGCAGTACTTC. Translating gives CASTPGQITRYEQYF.

The V and J genes are TRBV7-6 and TRBJ1-4, with D unclear. CDR1 SGHVS and CDR2 FNYEAQ come from the germline V gene. The CDR3 sequence is 14 residues long. The ends were cut back, 4 bases at V and 6 bases at J, with 12 bases in the middle. This chain's CDR3 is CASSSTYTDEKLFF. In nucleotides, the CDR3 is TGTGCCAGCAGCTCGACTTACACGGATGAAAAACTGTTTTTT.

V is TRBV7-8 and J is TRBJ1-2, with no clear D. Germline assignment: CDR1 SGHVS and CDR2 FQNEAQ. CDR3 length: 14 residues. V lost 2 bases and J lost 0, with 7 bases in between. The CDR3 region is CASSLLSANYGYTF. The CDR3, as DNA: TGTGCCAGCAGCTTATTGTCAGCTAACTATGGCTACACCTTC. The variable domain in full, completed from reference TRBV7-8 and TRBJ1-2, reads GAGVSQSPRYKVAKRGQDVALRCDPISGHVSLFWYQQALGQGPEFLTYFQNEAQLDKSGLPSDRFFAERPEGSVSTLKIQRTQQEDSAVYLCASSLLSANYGYTFGSGTRLTVV.

The chain couples TRBV30 to TRBJ2-1; TRBD1 matches 9 bases. Germline V gene lookup returns CDR1 GTSNPN and CDR2 SVGIG (reference sequence). The CDR3 is 15 residues long. V shed 8 bases, J shed 0 bases, and the junction held 8 bases outside the gene matches. CDR3 DNA: TGTGCCCGACAGGGGGTACCTTCCTCCTACAATGAGCAGTTCTTC. Its translation is CARQGVPSSYNEQFF.

The V call is TRBV28, the J call TRBJ2-7; perhaps TRBD2 as D (5 bases). Germline V gene lookup returns CDR1 MDHEN and CDR2 SYDVKM. The germline V and J ends were trimmed by 5 bases and 2 bases, with 16 bases remaining between them. The CDR3 is made up of 15 amino acids. This CDR3 reads CASSLRTLLTYEQYF. For the CDR3, the DNA is TGTGCCAGCAGTCTCCGGACTCTGTTAACCTACGAGCAGTACTTC.

The chain joins TRBV27 to TRBJ1-5, with D hard to call. Trimming removed 2 bases from V and 0 bases from J, with 17 bases in between. Looked up from germline, CDR1 is MNHEY and CDR2 is SMNVEV (reference sequence). This CDR3 has 18 residues. Here the CDR3 DNA reads TGTGCCAGCAGTTTACCCCCCTGGCAGACAAATAGCAATCAGCCCCAGCATTTT. Its protein product is CASSLPPWQTNSNQPQHF.

The genes are TRBV6-5 and TRBJ1-2; D uncertain. The CDR3 has 14 residues. V lost 8 bases and J lost 0, with 13 bases in between. Germline loops: CDR1 MNHEY, CDR2 SVGAGI. This chain's CDR3 is CASGGSGANYGYTF. In DNA form, the CDR3 reads TGTGCCAGCGGCGGATCGGGAGCTAACTATGGCTACACCTTC.

The CDR3 DNA is TGTGCCAGCAGCCAAGGCAGCGGGGCTGACCCGGGGTTCTTC. Protein sequence: CASSQGSGADPGFF. The chain is built from TRBV3-1 (or the pseudogene TRBV3-2) and TRBJ2-1, with TRBD2 identical over 7 bases. With 1 base clipped from V and 15 bases from J, the junction kept 12 bases outside the gene matches. Germline CDR1 reads LGHDT; CDR2 reads YNNKEL (reference sequence). CDR3 size: 14 residues.

Only one count was recorded for this clone. The J gene is TRBJ1-2, the V gene TRBV29-1; 11 bases fit TRBD1. Germline trimming cut 3 bases from V and 2 bases from J; bases unmatched to any gene: 14. Germline loops: CDR1 SQVTM, CDR2 ANQGSEA. This CDR3 comprises 18 residues. This CDR3 is CSVELRAGQGAHNYGYTF. The DNA for the CDR3 is TGCAGCGTTGAGCTACGCGCCGGACAGGGGGCTCACAACTATGGCTACACCTTC.

V gene TRBV5-1 combines with J gene TRBJ1-4; 10 bases agree with TRBD1. V dropped 0 bases and J dropped 7; count of bases not matched to a gene: 3. This CDR3 is built from 15 residues. Germline CDR1 SGHRS, CDR2 YFSETQ. The CDR3 loop is CASSLGGTGAEKLFF. In DNA form, the CDR3 reads TGCGCCAGCAGCTTGGGCGGGACAGGGGCTGAAAAACTGTTTTTT.

In nucleotides, the CDR3 is TGTGCCAGCTCACCACCGGGACTAGCGGAAAACATTCAGTACTTC. Protein sequence: CASSPPGLAENIQYF. The V and J genes are TRBV18 and TRBJ2-4, with 11 bases that match TRBD2. V shed 0 bases, J shed 5 bases, and the junction held 0 bases outside the gene matches. Per the germline V gene, CDR1 is KGHSH and CDR2 is LQKENI. The CDR3 extends over 15 amino acids.